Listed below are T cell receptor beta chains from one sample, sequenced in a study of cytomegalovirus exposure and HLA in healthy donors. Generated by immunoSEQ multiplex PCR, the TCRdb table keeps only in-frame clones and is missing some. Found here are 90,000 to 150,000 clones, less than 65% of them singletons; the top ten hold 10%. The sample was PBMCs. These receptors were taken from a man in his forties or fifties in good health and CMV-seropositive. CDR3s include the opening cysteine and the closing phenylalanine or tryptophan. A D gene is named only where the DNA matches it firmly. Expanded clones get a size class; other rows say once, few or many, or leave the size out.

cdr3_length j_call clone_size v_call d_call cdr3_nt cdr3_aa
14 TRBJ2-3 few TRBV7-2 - TGTGCCAGCAGCTTATCTCGGGTGATGAGTACGCAGTATTTT CASSLSRVMSTQYF
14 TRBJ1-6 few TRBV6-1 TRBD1 TGTGCCAGCACCCCGGGACAGGGAATGACTCCCCTCCACTTT CASTPGQGMTPLHF
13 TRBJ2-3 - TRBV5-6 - TGTGCCAGCAGCGTGACAGGCTCCGATACGCAGTATTTT CASSVTGSDTQYF
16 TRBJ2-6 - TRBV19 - TGTGCCAGTAGTAGGGGAGGCCGCTCTGGGGCCAACGTCCTGACTTTC CASSRGGRSGANVLTF
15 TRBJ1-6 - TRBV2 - TGTGCCAGCGGACTAGATGGTCCTGATAATTCACCCCTCCACTTT CASGLDGPDNSPLHF
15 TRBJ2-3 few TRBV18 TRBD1 TGTGCCAGCTCACTAGGGACAGGGATCACAGATACGCAGTATTTT CASSLGTGITDTQYF
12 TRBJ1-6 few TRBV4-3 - TGCGCCAGCAGCCAAGATCGGTATTCCCTCCACTTT CASSQDRYSLHF
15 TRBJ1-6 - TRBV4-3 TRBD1 TGCGCCAGCAGCCAAGATCCTCGGACAGGGTCACCCCTCCACTTT CASSQDPRTGSPLHF
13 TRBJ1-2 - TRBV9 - TGTGCCAGCAGCGTCCCAGGTATCTATGGCTACACCTTC CASSVPGIYGYTF
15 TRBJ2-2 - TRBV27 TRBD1 TGTGCCAGCAGTTACAGGGGGCCGGGCACCGGGGAGCTGTTTTTT CASSYRGPGTGELFF
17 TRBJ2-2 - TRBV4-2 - TGTGCCAGCAGCCAACGCGCCGTCCCCCAGAACACCGGGGAGCTGTTTTTT CASSQRAVPQNTGELFF
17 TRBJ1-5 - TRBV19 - TGTGCCAGTAGTACTAGGACAGAGTCTTATAGCAATCAGCCCCAGCATTTT CASSTRTESYSNQPQHF
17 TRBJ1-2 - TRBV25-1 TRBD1 TGTGCCAGCAGTGAAACGTACTACGACAGGGGGGACTATGGCTACACCTTC CASSETYYDRGDYGYTF
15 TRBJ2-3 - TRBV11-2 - TGTGCCAGCAGCCCCGGCGCGGGTGCGGTAGATACGCAGTATTTT CASSPGAGAVDTQYF
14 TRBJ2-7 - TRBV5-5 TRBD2 TGTGCCAGCAGCCTCCTAGCGGGAGTAAACGAGCAGTACTTC CASSLLAGVNEQYF
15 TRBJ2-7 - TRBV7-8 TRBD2 TGTGCCAGCAGCTTATTTCTTAGCGGGAGAAACGAGCAGTACTTC CASSLFLSGRNEQYF
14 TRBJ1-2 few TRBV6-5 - TGTGCCAGCTCAGCCGCGGGCTCTATTCCTGGCTACACCTTC CASSAAGSIPGYTF
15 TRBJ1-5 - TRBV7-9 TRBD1 TGTGCCAGCAGCTCCGGGACAGGGATCTTTCAGCCCCAGCATTTT CASSSGTGIFQPQHF
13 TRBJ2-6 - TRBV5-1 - TGCGCCAGTCGGGGAGAAGGGGCCAACGTCCTGACTTTC CASRGEGANVLTF